This is a list of T cell receptor beta chains from one sample in a study of cytomegalovirus exposure and HLA in healthy donors. Sequencing used immunoSEQ multiplex PCR; TCRdb keeps in-frame clones, though not all of them. The sample yields about 280,000 clones, roughly 89% seen once. Sequenced sample: PBMCs. These TCRs come from a woman aged 18-29 years in good health and CMV-seronegative. CDR3s include the opening cysteine and the closing phenylalanine or tryptophan. A D gene is named only where the DNA matches it firmly. Size is omitted from some rows. Given values are once, few, many or a class for expanded clones.

abundance	d_gene	v_gene	j_gene	CDR3aa	CDR3nt
NA	NA	TRBV13	TRBJ1-1	CASSRAPKTEAFF	TGTGCCAGCAGCCGAGCCCCCAAGACTGAAGCTTTCTTT
NA	NA	TRBV19	TRBJ2-1	CASMDLSGDNEQFF	TGTGCCAGTATGGACCTGTCGGGGGACAATGAGCAGTTCTTC
NA	TRBD2	TRBV19	TRBJ2-5	CASTVSGGGETQYF	TGTGCCAGTACGGTTAGCGGCGGGGGTGAGACCCAGTACTTC
NA	TRBD1	TRBV5-4	TRBJ2-7	CASSTQGSSYEQYF	TGTGCCAGCTCAACACAGGGGAGCTCCTACGAGCAGTACTTC
NA	TRBD2	TRBV30	TRBJ2-1	CAWSVTSGGAPVPYNEQFF	TGTGCCTGGAGTGTAACCAGCGGGGGGGCCCCCGTGCCCTACAATGAGCAGTTCTTC
NA	NA	TRBV10-3	TRBJ2-5	CAISERRGLQETQYF	TGTGCCATCAGTGAGAGGCGCGGACTCCAAGAGACCCAGTACTTC
NA	NA	TRBV19	TRBJ2-2	CASPQGQGNTGELFF	TGTGCCAGCCCCCAGGGTCAGGGGAACACCGGGGAGCTGTTTTTT
NA	NA	TRBV2	TRBJ1-1	CASSERDQGITEAFF	TGTGCCAGCAGTGAACGAGATCAGGGAATCACTGAAGCTTTCTTT
NA	TRBD1	TRBV10-3	TRBJ2-2	CAISDSGGESGELFF	TGTGCCATCAGTGATTCAGGGGGAGAATCCGGGGAGCTGTTTTTT
NA	NA	TRBV29-1	TRBJ2-5	CSVNRQETQYF	TGCAGCGTGAACAGACAAGAGACCCAGTACTTC
NA	TRBD2	TRBV7-9	TRBJ2-5	CASSFGRGGGETQYF	TGTGCCAGCAGCTTCGGGCGGGGGGGAGGAGAGACCCAGTACTTC
NA	NA	TRBV4-1	TRBJ1-5	CASSQDSYSNQPQHF	TGCGCCAGCAGCCAAGACAGTTATAGCAATCAGCCCCAGCATTTT
NA	TRBD2	TRBV6-1	TRBJ2-1	CASSPSGGIYNEQFF	TGTGCCAGCAGCCCCAGCGGGGGTATTTACAATGAGCAGTTCTTC
NA	TRBD1	TRBV7-9	TRBJ1-2	CASSLGQFPYGYTF	TGTGCCAGCAGCCTGGGACAGTTCCCTTATGGCTACACCTTC
NA	TRBD2	TRBV4-2	TRBJ2-1	CASSAPGTSGGGEQFF	TGTGCCAGCAGCGCACCCGGGACTAGCGGGGGGGGCGAGCAGTTCTTC
once	TRBD2	TRBV13	TRBJ2-5	CASSQTRLAGEETQYF	TGTGCCAGCAGCCAGACCCGACTAGCGGGGGAAGAGACCCAGTACTTC
NA	TRBD1	TRBV5-8	TRBJ2-1	CASRTGSSYNEQFF	TGTGCCAGTCGGACAGGGAGCTCCTACAATGAGCAGTTCTTC
NA	TRBD1	TRBV5-6	TRBJ1-5	CASSLGTGSNQPQHF	TGTGCCAGCAGCTTGGGGACAGGTAGCAATCAGCCCCAGCATTTT
NA	NA	TRBV2	TRBJ2-7	CASSVGGVSYEQYF	TGTGCCAGCAGTGTAGGCGGGGTCTCCTACGAGCAGTACTTC
NA	NA	TRBV5-1	TRBJ2-7	CASSLSTGSYEQYF	TGCGCCAGCAGCTTGTCGACGGGGTCCTACGAGCAGTACTTC
once	TRBD2	TRBV10-3	TRBJ2-7	CAISEASGAHEQYF	TGTGCCATCAGTGAGGCTAGCGGGGCCCACGAGCAGTACTTC
NA	TRBD1	TRBV5-1	TRBJ1-4	CASSLYRGGFNEKLFF	TGCGCCAGCAGCTTGTACAGGGGAGGCTTTAATGAAAAACTGTTTTTT
NA	NA	TRBV13	TRBJ1-2	CASSSPGPDYGYTF	TGTGCCAGCAGCTCCCCGGGTCCGGACTATGGCTACACCTTC
NA	TRBD1	TRBV6-5	TRBJ1-2	CASSYSGQDRYGYTF	TGTGCCAGCAGTTACTCGGGACAGGATCGCTATGGCTACACCTTC
NA	NA	TRBV7-6	TRBJ2-2	CASSLDQGGELFF	TGTGCCAGCAGCTTAGATCAGGGCGGGGAGCTGTTTTTT
NA	NA	TRBV9	TRBJ1-4	CASSPTITNEKLFF	TGTGCCAGCAGCCCGACAATTACTAATGAAAAACTGTTTTTT
NA	TRBD2	TRBV5-6	TRBJ2-5	CASSFRSGGKETQYF	TGTGCCAGCAGCTTCCGTAGCGGGGGGAAAGAGACCCAGTACTTC
NA	TRBD1	TRBV30	TRBJ2-1	CAWTLVQGAFWDEQFF	TGTGCCTGGACCCTGGTACAGGGGGCATTTTGGGATGAGCAGTTCTTC
NA	NA	TRBV29-1	TRBJ1-1	CSVVPGNTEAFF	TGCAGCGTTGTGCCGGGGAACACTGAAGCTTTCTTT
NA	NA	TRBV29-1	TRBJ2-5	CSVVPWQGQETQYF	TGCAGCGTTGTGCCTTGGCAGGGCCAAGAGACCCAGTACTTC
NA	TRBD1	TRBV2	TRBJ1-2	CATEDRGGFLYGYTF	TGTGCCACCGAGGACAGGGGCGGATTTCTTTATGGCTACACCTTC
NA	NA	TRBV5-1	TRBJ1-2	CASSLGPGGNYGYTF	TGCGCCAGCAGCTTGGGCCCTGGAGGGAACTATGGCTACACCTTC
NA	NA	TRBV27	TRBJ1-1	CASSLVEYTEAFF	TGTGCCAGCAGTCTTGTGGAGTACACTGAAGCTTTCTTT
NA	TRBD2	TRBV7-6	TRBJ2-5	CASSLGGGFETQYF	TGTGCCAGCAGCTTGGGCGGGGGGTTTGAGACCCAGTACTTC